The rows below give T cell receptor beta chains drawn from one sample of a study of T cell responses to AZD1222 COVID-19 vaccine. Profiling relied on immunoSEQ multiplex PCR, and the TCRdb table lists in-frame clones only, not all of them. This sample has 120,000 to 150,000 clones, with about 82% found just once. The specimen comprised peripheral blood, sampled 28 days after the second AZD1222 dose. Every receptor here comes from an adult who received the AZD1222 COVID-19 vaccine. Each CDR3 is given with its conserved first and last residue. A D gene is named only where the DNA matches it firmly. Some rows have no size entry. The others give once, few or many, or a class for an expanded clone.

j_call: TRBJ2-7; clone_size: once; v_call: TRBV7-6; d_call: -; cdr3_aa: CASSLAGGSEQYF; cdr3_nt: TGTGCCAGCAGCTTAGCAGGGGGTAGCGAGCAGTACTTC
j_call: TRBJ2-7; clone_size: -; v_call: TRBV10-3; d_call: -; cdr3_aa: CAISETRYEQYF; cdr3_nt: TGTGCCATCAGTGAGACTAGATACGAGCAGTACTTC
j_call: TRBJ1-2; clone_size: -; v_call: TRBV7-8; d_call: -; cdr3_aa: CASSFGASGNNYGYTF; cdr3_nt: TGTGCCAGCAGCTTCGGGGCCTCAGGGAATAACTATGGCTACACCTTC
j_call: TRBJ1-2; clone_size: -; v_call: TRBV2; d_call: TRBD1; cdr3_aa: CATHRGSMDTGYTF; cdr3_nt: TGTGCCACCCACAGGGGGAGTATGGATACGGGCTACACCTTC
j_call: TRBJ2-2; clone_size: -; v_call: TRBV10-1; d_call: -; cdr3_aa: CASSEGFLRNTGELFF; cdr3_nt: TGCGCCAGCAGTGAGGGGTTTTTGAGGAACACCGGGGAGCTGTTTTTT
j_call: TRBJ2-1; clone_size: -; v_call: TRBV2; d_call: -; cdr3_aa: CASSAGVWSYNEQFF; cdr3_nt: TGTGCCAGCAGTGCTGGGGTATGGTCCTACAATGAGCAGTTCTTC
j_call: TRBJ1-1; clone_size: -; v_call: TRBV6-5; d_call: TRBD1; cdr3_aa: CASTSGTGNTEAFF; cdr3_nt: TGTGCCAGCACCTCCGGGACAGGGAACACTGAAGCTTTCTTT
j_call: TRBJ1-2; clone_size: -; v_call: TRBV5-1; d_call: TRBD1; cdr3_aa: CARTSVFQGQIFQDYGYTF; cdr3_nt: TGCGCCAGGACCAGTGTTTTTCAGGGACAGATATTCCAAGACTATGGCTACACCTTC
j_call: TRBJ2-3; clone_size: -; v_call: TRBV30; d_call: TRBD2; cdr3_aa: CAWASGFTDTQYF; cdr3_nt: TGTGCCTGGGCTAGCGGGTTCACAGATACGCAGTATTTT
j_call: TRBJ2-2; clone_size: once; v_call: TRBV10-3; d_call: -; cdr3_aa: CATGRSGTSGELFF; cdr3_nt: TGTGCCACCGGCCGGAGCGGGACATCCGGGGAGCTGTTTTTT
j_call: TRBJ1-5; clone_size: -; v_call: TRBV5-8; d_call: -; cdr3_aa: CASSLSANPSNQPQHF; cdr3_nt: TGTGCCAGCAGCTTGTCTGCCAATCCCAGCAATCAGCCCCAGCATTTT
j_call: TRBJ1-5; clone_size: -; v_call: TRBV27; d_call: -; cdr3_aa: CASSLSGLGGPQHF; cdr3_nt: TGTGCCAGCAGTTTATCAGGCCTGGGTGGGCCCCAGCATTTT
j_call: TRBJ1-6; clone_size: -; v_call: TRBV12-5; d_call: -; cdr3_aa: CASGLVSSQGNNNSPLHF; cdr3_nt: TGTGCTAGTGGTTTGGTCTCCTCTCAGGGAAATAATAATTCACCCCTCCACTTT
j_call: TRBJ1-2; clone_size: -; v_call: TRBV19; d_call: -; cdr3_aa: CASSIASNSYGYTF; cdr3_nt: TGTGCCAGTAGTATCGCAAGTAATAGTTATGGCTACACCTTC
j_call: TRBJ2-7; clone_size: -; v_call: TRBV2; d_call: TRBD1; cdr3_aa: CAIDRGLLEQYF; cdr3_nt: TGTGCCATCGACAGGGGACTGCTCGAGCAGTACTTC
j_call: TRBJ2-5; clone_size: -; v_call: TRBV4-2; d_call: -; cdr3_aa: CASSLYGGAQETQYF; cdr3_nt: TGTGCCAGCAGCTTGTACGGCGGGGCCCAAGAGACCCAGTACTTC
j_call: TRBJ1-2; clone_size: -; v_call: TRBV29-1; d_call: TRBD1; cdr3_aa: CSVRWDSNKDGYTF; cdr3_nt: TGCAGCGTACGGTGGGACAGTAACAAGGATGGCTACACCTTC
j_call: TRBJ2-1; clone_size: -; v_call: TRBV6-1; d_call: TRBD2; cdr3_aa: CASSEEGDYYNEQFF; cdr3_nt: TGTGCCAGCAGTGAAGAAGGGGACTATTACAATGAGCAGTTCTTC
j_call: TRBJ1-4; clone_size: -; v_call: TRBV29-1; d_call: -; cdr3_aa: CSVLRPLNEKLFF; cdr3_nt: TGCAGCGTTTTGAGGCCACTTAATGAAAAACTGTTTTTT
j_call: TRBJ2-3; clone_size: -; v_call: TRBV2; d_call: TRBD2; cdr3_aa: CASSGVGGEADTQYF; cdr3_nt: TGTGCCAGCAGTGGAGTTGGGGGGGAGGCAGATACGCAGTATTTT
j_call: TRBJ1-5; clone_size: -; v_call: TRBV5-4; d_call: -; cdr3_aa: CASSLEVNQPQHF; cdr3_nt: TGTGCCAGCAGCTTGGAGGTCAATCAGCCCCAGCATTTT
j_call: TRBJ1-1; clone_size: -; v_call: TRBV7-6; d_call: -; cdr3_aa: CASSSYGQPAEAFF; cdr3_nt: TGTGCCAGCAGCTCTTATGGACAGCCAGCTGAAGCTTTCTTT
j_call: TRBJ2-5; clone_size: -; v_call: TRBV4-2; d_call: -; cdr3_aa: CASSGAASWETQYF; cdr3_nt: TGTGCCAGCAGCGGGGCGGCTAGCTGGGAGACCCAGTACTTC
j_call: TRBJ2-5; clone_size: -; v_call: TRBV3-1/TRBV3-2; d_call: -; cdr3_aa: CASSLISTAAETQYF; cdr3_nt: TGTGCCAGCAGCCTAATTAGCACTGCGGCAGAGACCCAGTACTTC
j_call: TRBJ1-1; clone_size: -; v_call: TRBV19; d_call: -; cdr3_aa: CASSIETPNTEAFF; cdr3_nt: TGTGCCAGTAGTATCGAGACACCGAACACTGAAGCTTTCTTT
j_call: TRBJ2-7; clone_size: -; v_call: TRBV12-3/TRBV12-4; d_call: -; cdr3_aa: CASSKSMGEQYF; cdr3_nt: TGTGCCAGCAGTAAATCCATGGGCGAGCAGTACTTC
j_call: TRBJ1-1; clone_size: -; v_call: TRBV30; d_call: -; cdr3_aa: CAWSVIDRGTEAFF; cdr3_nt: TGTGCCTGGAGTGTAATAGACAGAGGGACTGAAGCTTTCTTT
j_call: TRBJ1-6; clone_size: -; v_call: TRBV4-1; d_call: -; cdr3_aa: CASSQDASPAPLHF; cdr3_nt: TGCGCCAGCAGCCAAGATGCCAGCCCAGCACCCCTCCACTTT
j_call: TRBJ2-7; clone_size: -; v_call: TRBV4-1; d_call: -; cdr3_aa: CASSQDNSYEQYF; cdr3_nt: TGCGCCAGCAGCCAAGATAATTCCTACGAGCAGTACTTC
j_call: TRBJ1-2; clone_size: -; v_call: TRBV5-1; d_call: TRBD1; cdr3_aa: CASSWWDRGEGYTF; cdr3_nt: TGCGCCAGCAGCTGGTGGGACAGGGGTGAGGGCTACACCTTC
j_call: TRBJ2-5; clone_size: -; v_call: TRBV28; d_call: -; cdr3_aa: CASSLGETQYF; cdr3_nt: TGTGCCAGCAGTTTAGGAGAGACCCAGTACTTC
j_call: TRBJ2-7; clone_size: -; v_call: TRBV5-1; d_call: -; cdr3_aa: CASRVAETYEQYF; cdr3_nt: TGCGCCAGCAGGGTGGCAGAAACCTACGAGCAGTACTTC
j_call: TRBJ1-1; clone_size: -; v_call: TRBV6-5; d_call: -; cdr3_aa: CASSPLDSRGTEAFF; cdr3_nt: TGTGCCAGCAGTCCCCTGGACAGCCGGGGAACTGAAGCTTTCTTT
j_call: TRBJ1-1; clone_size: -; v_call: TRBV5-1; d_call: TRBD1; cdr3_aa: CASSPLGTVTLNTEAFF; cdr3_nt: TGCGCCAGCAGCCCCCTAGGGACAGTGACCCTGAACACTGAAGCTTTCTTT
j_call: TRBJ2-4; clone_size: -; v_call: TRBV12-3/TRBV12-4; d_call: -; cdr3_aa: CASSYRDSNIQYF; cdr3_nt: TGTGCCAGCAGTTACCGGGACTCAAACATTCAGTACTTC
j_call: TRBJ2-1; clone_size: -; v_call: TRBV2; d_call: -; cdr3_aa: CASSKTYLRNEQFF; cdr3_nt: TGTGCCAGCAGTAAGACTTACCTTCGGAATGAGCAGTTCTTC
j_call: TRBJ2-7; clone_size: -; v_call: TRBV5-4; d_call: TRBD1; cdr3_aa: CASSPGTGGFEQYF; cdr3_nt: TGTGCCAGCAGCCCCGGGACAGGGGGGTTCGAGCAGTACTTC
j_call: TRBJ1-6; clone_size: -; v_call: TRBV6-1; d_call: -; cdr3_aa: CASSEGLGGRNNSPLHF; cdr3_nt: TGTGCCAGCAGTGAAGGCCTTGGGGGAAGAAATAATTCACCCCTCCACTTT
j_call: TRBJ1-3; clone_size: -; v_call: TRBV7-9; d_call: TRBD1; cdr3_aa: CASSFAPSTGGYTIYF; cdr3_nt: TGTGCCAGCAGCTTCGCGCCATCGACAGGGGGATACACCATATATTTT
j_call: TRBJ1-2; clone_size: -; v_call: TRBV18; d_call: -; cdr3_aa: CASSLTQGEDPGYTF; cdr3_nt: TGTGCCAGCTCACTTACGCAGGGTGAAGATCCTGGCTACACCTTC